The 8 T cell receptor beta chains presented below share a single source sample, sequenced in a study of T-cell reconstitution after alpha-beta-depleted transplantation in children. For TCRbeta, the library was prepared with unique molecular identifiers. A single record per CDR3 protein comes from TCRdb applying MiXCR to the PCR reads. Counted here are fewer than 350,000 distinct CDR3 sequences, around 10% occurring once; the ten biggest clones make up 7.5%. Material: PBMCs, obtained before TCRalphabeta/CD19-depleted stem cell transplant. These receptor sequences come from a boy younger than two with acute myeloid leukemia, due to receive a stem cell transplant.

DNA of the CDR3: TGTGCCAGTGGGACTAGCGCCTACAATGAGCAGTTCTTC. This translates into CASGTSAYNEQFF. The chain recombines TRBV19 with TRBJ2-1; TRBD2 aligns across 10 bases. The CDR3 extends over 13 amino acids. V shed 8 bases, J shed 2 bases, and the junction held 0 bases outside the gene matches. CDR1 LNHDA and CDR2 SQIVND come from the germline V gene (reference sequence).

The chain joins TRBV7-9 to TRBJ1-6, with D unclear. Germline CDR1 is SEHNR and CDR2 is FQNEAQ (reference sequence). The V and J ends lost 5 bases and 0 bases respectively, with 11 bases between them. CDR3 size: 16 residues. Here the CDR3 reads CASSPAESSYNSPLHF. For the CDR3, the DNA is TGTGCCAGCAGCCCTGCAGAGAGCTCCTATAATTCACCCCTCCACTTT.

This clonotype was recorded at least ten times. CDR3 nucleotide sequence: TGTGCCAGCAGCCCCTTCCCGGGACAGGGACCCTCTAACTATGGCTACACCTTC. Its translation is CASSPFPGQGPSNYGYTF. V and J are TRBV9 and TRBJ1-2, with 9 bases identical to TRBD1. The CDR3 runs to 18 residues. J gave up 0 bases and V 4 bases, and 13 bases lay outside the gene matches. From germline, CDR1 is SGDLS and CDR2 YYNGEE.

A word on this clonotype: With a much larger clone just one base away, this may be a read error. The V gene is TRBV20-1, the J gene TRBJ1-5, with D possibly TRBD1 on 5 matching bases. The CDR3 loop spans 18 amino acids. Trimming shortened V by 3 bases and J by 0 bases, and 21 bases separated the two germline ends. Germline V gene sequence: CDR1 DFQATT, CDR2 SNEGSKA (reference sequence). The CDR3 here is CSARTAGSGGYSNQPQHF. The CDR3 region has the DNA TGCAGTGCTAGGACAGCGGGCAGTGGAGGGTATAGCAATCAGCCCCAGCATTTT.

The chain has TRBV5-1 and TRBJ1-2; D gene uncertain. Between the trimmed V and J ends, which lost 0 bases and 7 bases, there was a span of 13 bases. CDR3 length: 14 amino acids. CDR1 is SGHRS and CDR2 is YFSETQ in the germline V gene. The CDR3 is CASSLVGNSGGYTF. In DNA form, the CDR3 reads TGCGCCAGCAGCTTGGTGGGTAATAGTGGTGGCTACACCTTC. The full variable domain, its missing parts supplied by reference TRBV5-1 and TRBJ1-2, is KAGVTQTPRYLIKTRGQQVTLSCSPISGHRSVSWYQQTPGQGLQFLFEYFSETQRNKGNFPGRFSGRQFSNSRSEMNVSTLELGDSALYLCASSLVGNSGGYTFGSGTRLTVV.

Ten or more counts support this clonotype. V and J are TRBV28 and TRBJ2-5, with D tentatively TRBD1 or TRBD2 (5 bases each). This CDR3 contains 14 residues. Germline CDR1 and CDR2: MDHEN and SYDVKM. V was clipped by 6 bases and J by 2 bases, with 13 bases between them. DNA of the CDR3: TGTGCCAGCAGCCGAGTGGGGGATCAAGAGACCCAGTACTTC. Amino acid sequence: CASSRVGDQETQYF.

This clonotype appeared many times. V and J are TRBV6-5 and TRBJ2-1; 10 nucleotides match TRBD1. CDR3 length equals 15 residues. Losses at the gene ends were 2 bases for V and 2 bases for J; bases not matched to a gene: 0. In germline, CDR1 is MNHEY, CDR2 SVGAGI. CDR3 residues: CASSYDRGPYNEQFF. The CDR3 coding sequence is TGTGCCAGCAGTTACGACAGGGGGCCCTACAATGAGCAGTTCTTC.

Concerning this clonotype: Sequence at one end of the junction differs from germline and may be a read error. The CDR3 bases are TGTGCCAGCAGTTTGACCGGGACAGGCTCCTACGGGCAGTACTTC. Protein sequence: CASSLTGTGSYGQYF. The V gene is TRBV12-3 or TRBV12-4, the J gene TRBJ2-7; 8 bases match TRBD1. This CDR3 is 15 amino acids long.